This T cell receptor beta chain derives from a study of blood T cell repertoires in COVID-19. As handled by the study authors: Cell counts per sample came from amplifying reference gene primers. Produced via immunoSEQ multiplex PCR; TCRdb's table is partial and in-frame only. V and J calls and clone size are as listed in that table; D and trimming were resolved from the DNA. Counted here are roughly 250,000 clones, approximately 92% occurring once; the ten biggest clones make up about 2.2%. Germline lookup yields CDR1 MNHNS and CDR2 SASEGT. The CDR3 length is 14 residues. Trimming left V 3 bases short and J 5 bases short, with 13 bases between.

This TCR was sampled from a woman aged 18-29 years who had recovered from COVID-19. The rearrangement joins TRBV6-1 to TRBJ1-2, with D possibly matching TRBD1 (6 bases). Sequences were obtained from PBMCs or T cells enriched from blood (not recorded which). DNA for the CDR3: TGTGCCAGCAGTGAGCAGGGGCGTGGGTATGGCTACACCTTC. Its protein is CASSEQGRGYGYTF.